The 27 T cell receptor beta chains given below trace back to one sample, sequenced in a study of cytomegalovirus exposure and HLA in healthy donors. The PCR had 60 Vbeta and 13 Jbeta primers. Repertoires were generated with immunoSEQ multiplex PCR, while TCRdb's copy carries only in-frame clones and drops some. Of around 180,000 clones in the sample, about 90% were seen once. The sequenced sample consisted of PBMCs. These receptors originate from a girl under three years old in good health and CMV-seronegative.

This rearrangement joins TRBV6-1 to TRBJ1-1; no definite D call. Trimming stripped 7 bases from V and 1 base from J, with 13 bases between. Germline values: CDR1 MNHNS, CDR2 SASEGT. The CDR3 has 14 residues. This CDR3 is CASKRHGPNTEAFF. The CDR3 bases are TGTGCCAGCAAACGACATGGCCCGAACACTGAAGCTTTCTTT.

This chain uses TRBV19 with TRBJ1-2; D unresolved. Trimming stripped 3 bases from V and 0 bases from J, with 5 bases between. The germline CDR1 and CDR2 sequences are LNHDA and SQIVND (reference sequence). This CDR3 comprises 13 residues. CDR3 residues: CASSILSNYGYTF. CDR3 DNA: TGTGCCAGTAGTATTTTATCTAACTATGGCTACACCTTC. The full variable domain, in which reference TRBV19 and TRBJ1-2 provide the parts outside the CDR3, is DGGITQSPKYLFRKEGQNVTLSCEQNLNHDAMYWYRQDPGQGLRLIYYSQIVNDFQKGDIAEGYSVSREKKESFPLTVTSAQKNPTAFYLCASSILSNYGYTFGSGTRLTVV.

This sequence joins TRBV7-9 and TRBJ2-2; tentative D call: TRBD2 (5 bases). Germline V gives CDR1 SEHNR, CDR2 FQNEAQ (reference sequence). Trimming removed 5 bases at V and 3 bases at J, with 10 bases between. The CDR3 runs to 14 residues. The CDR3 DNA reads as TGTGCCAGCAGCCCGACTACCTACACCGGGGAGCTGTTTTTT. The encoded protein is CASSPTTYTGELFF.

The chain links TRBV11-3 to TRBJ2-5; 9 nucleotides match TRBD1. CDR3 length: 13 residues. Germline CDR1 reads SGHNT; CDR2 reads YENEEA. V shed 5 bases, J shed 7 bases, and the junction held 5 bases outside the gene matches. CDR3 coding DNA: TGTGCCAGCAGCCCGGACAGGGGTCGGACCCAGTACTTC. Encoded protein: CASSPDRGRTQYF.

This clone was detected only a few times. This sequence joins TRBV29-1 and TRBJ1-2, with 7 nucleotides matching TRBD1. The V and J ends lost 6 bases and 3 bases, in that order; junction bases with no gene match: 10. From germline, CDR1 is SQVTM and CDR2 ANQGSEA. This CDR3 has 14 residues. The CDR3 sequence is CSVGPGTGDYGYTF. The CDR3 bases are TGCAGCGTGGGTCCGGGAACAGGGGACTATGGCTACACCTTC.

The rearrangement links TRBV19 to TRBJ2-3, with D perhaps TRBD2 (6 bases). V was shortened by 5 bases and J by 2 bases, with 8 bases between the two germline ends. The CDR3 runs to 13 residues. The germline V gene encodes CDR1 LNHDA and CDR2 SQIVND (reference sequence). The chain's CDR3 is CASSWTITDTQYF. CDR3 DNA sequence: TGTGCCAGTAGTTGGACTATCACAGATACGCAGTATTTT. Looking up the rest from reference TRBV19 and TRBJ2-3 gives the full variable domain: DGGITQSPKYLFRKEGQNVTLSCEQNLNHDAMYWYRQDPGQGLRLIYYSQIVNDFQKGDIAEGYSVSREKKESFPLTVTSAQKNPTAFYLCASSWTITDTQYFGPGTRLTVL.

CDR3 sequence: CSVGPRQGTYGYTF. The DNA for the CDR3 is TGCAGCGTTGGTCCTCGACAGGGAACTTATGGCTACACCTTC. The rearrangement links TRBV29-1 to TRBJ1-2; 7 bases align to TRBD1. The germline CDR1 and CDR2 sequences are SQVTM and ANQGSEA. This CDR3 has 14 residues. V shed 4 bases and J 5 bases; nucleotides not matched to a gene: 10.

J is TRBJ1-2 and V is TRBV4-1; 7 bases fit TRBD1. This CDR3 contains 15 residues. V lost 6 bases, J lost 2 bases, and 9 bases stayed unmatched. CDR1 MGHRA and CDR2 YSYEKL come from the germline V gene. The CDR3 DNA follows: TGCGCCAGCAGTACGTACTACAGGGGAAACTATGGCTACACCTTC. Its translation is CASSTYYRGNYGYTF.

V usage is TRBV5-6 and J usage is TRBJ1-2; 7 positions match TRBD1. The CDR3 contains 15 residues. Germline V gene lookup returns CDR1 SGHDT and CDR2 YYEEEE. V gave up 3 bases and J gave up 4 bases; unmatched junction bases: 9. The CDR3 DNA follows: TGTGCCAGCAGCTATAGGGACAGACTCGTCTATGGCTACACCTTC. Its protein product is CASSYRDRLVYGYTF.

The chain couples TRBV5-1 to TRBJ2-5, with D tentatively TRBD2 (6 bases). Trimming stripped 5 bases from V and 5 bases from J, with 13 bases between. This CDR3 is built from 13 residues. The germline V gene has CDR1 SGHRS and CDR2 YFSETQ. CDR3 DNA: TGCGCCAGCAGTCCGGGAGTAGGCGAGACCCAGTACTTC. It is translated as CASSPGVGETQYF.

This clone appeared a single time. This chain connects TRBV9 to TRBJ2-1, with D uncertain. This CDR3 region has 14 residues. V dropped 0 bases and J dropped 8 bases, with 12 bases sitting between them. Germline CDR1 reads SGDLS; CDR2 reads YYNGEE. CDR3 DNA sequence: TGTGCCAGCAGCGTAGACGGGTATTACGATGAGCAGTTCTTC. Protein sequence: CASSVDGYYDEQFF.

This clone was observed a handful of times. This chain uses TRBV21-1 with TRBJ2-3; TRBD1 is the table's D call, not checked against the DNA. TRBV21-1 is a known pseudogene. The CDR3 spans 18 residues. Here the CDR3 DNA reads TGTGCCAGCAGCCCAGGGGAGGGACAGGGGGAGAGCACAGATACGCAGTATTTT. This encodes CASSPGEGQGESTDTQYF.

The chain links TRBV13 to TRBJ2-1; a weak D match, TRBD1 (6 bases). V lost 6 bases, J lost 0 bases, and 6 bases lay in between. The CDR3 spans 13 residues. Germline V gene sequence: CDR1 PRHDT, CDR2 FYEKMQ (reference sequence). CDR3 sequence: CASRGGSYNEQFF. DNA of the CDR3: TGTGCCAGCAGAGGGGGCTCCTACAATGAGCAGTTCTTC.

This clone has a single count. The chain is built from TRBV7-8 and TRBJ1-3; TRBD1 is a possible D gene (6 bases). CDR3 length equals 17 residues. V was pared by 3 bases and J by 1 base, with 16 bases between. Germline CDR1 reads SGHVS; CDR2 reads FQNEAQ. The CDR3 nucleotides are TGTGCCAGCAGCTTCCGCGGACAGCCAGCGTCTGGAAACACCATATATTTT. Encoded protein: CASSFRGQPASGNTIYF.

This chain joins TRBV7-2 and TRBJ1-2; D is unresolved. Germline V gene lookup returns CDR1 SGHTA and CDR2 FQGNSA. The V end lost 3 bases, the J end lost 1 base, and 6 bases lay between the germline ends. This CDR3 has 13 residues. The CDR3, as DNA: TGTGCCAGCAGCTTCGGGGTTAACTATGGCTACACCTTC. Protein sequence: CASSFGVNYGYTF.

The gene calls are TRBV30 and TRBJ2-1; tentatively, D is TRBD2 (6 bases). This CDR3 region has 14 residues. The V gene lost 2 bases and the J gene lost 9 bases, with 17 bases spanning the gap. In germline, CDR1 is GTSNPN, CDR2 SVGIG (reference sequence). The CDR3 DNA follows: TGTGCCTGGAGTCGGGGGAGCCAGACCGGTGAGCAGTTCTTC. It is translated as CAWSRGSQTGEQFF.

V and J are TRBV15 and TRBJ2-1; D not certain. This CDR3 has 14 amino acids. Germline CDR1 is LNHNV and CDR2 is YYDKDF (reference sequence). With 5 bases removed from V and 0 bases from J, the gap between germline ends came to 8 bases. The CDR3 here is CATSHRTSYNEQFF. CDR3 sequence (DNA): TGTGCCACCAGCCACAGAACCTCCTACAATGAGCAGTTCTTC.

The genes are TRBV19 and TRBJ1-3; D not resolved. CDR3 length equals 14 residues. V was clipped by 4 bases and J by 0 bases, with 7 bases between them. CDR1 and CDR2 from the germline V gene are LNHDA and SQIVND (reference sequence). The CDR3: CASSKAASGNTIYF. CDR3 DNA sequence: TGTGCCAGTAGTAAGGCGGCCTCTGGAAACACCATATATTTT.

The V and J genes are TRBV4-1 and TRBJ2-7, with 9 nucleotides matching TRBD2. Germline-derived CDR1 and CDR2 are MGHRA and YSYEKL. The CDR3 consists of 16 residues. J lost 4 bases, V lost 0 bases, and 7 bases had no gene match. Here the CDR3 reads CASSQDPGGGAYEQYF. The CDR3, as DNA: TGCGCCAGCAGCCAAGATCCTGGCGGGGGGGCTTACGAGCAGTACTTC.

V usage is TRBV15 and J usage is TRBJ1-6, with D possibly being TRBD1 (5 bases). The V end lost 1 base, the J end lost 4 bases, and 8 bases lay between the germline ends. Germline CDR1 LNHNV, CDR2 YYDKDF (reference sequence). There are 15 residues in the CDR3. The CDR3 sequence is CATSRAGRYNSPLHF. DNA for the CDR3: TGTGCCACCAGCAGAGCAGGGCGGTATAATTCACCCCTCCACTTT.

J is TRBJ2-1 and V is TRBV30; D call uncertain. The length of the CDR3 is 13 residues. Germline loops: CDR1 GTSNPN, CDR2 SVGIG (reference sequence). V was trimmed by 1 base and J by 7 bases, leaving 11 bases between them. CDR3 nucleotides: TGTGCCTGGAGTGCAGGCATCCGTAATGAGCAGTTCTTC. Its translation is CAWSAGIRNEQFF.

The chain combines TRBV7-3 with TRBJ2-3; D might be TRBD2 (5 bases). Germline CDR1 is SGHTA and CDR2 is FQGTGA. Trimming cost V 3 bases and J 0 bases, with 10 bases left between them. This CDR3 is 15 amino acids long. This CDR3 reads CASSLGGFSTDTQYF. CDR3 bases: TGTGCCAGCAGCTTGGGCGGGTTCAGCACAGATACGCAGTATTTT.

This clone was counted a single time. The rearrangement links TRBV4-1 to TRBJ2-1, with 10 bases fitting TRBD1. The V and J ends lost 4 bases and 7 bases, in that order; junction bases with no gene match: 7. The CDR3 runs 15 residues. Germline V gene data show CDR1 as MGHRA and CDR2 as YSYEKL. Written as DNA, the CDR3 is TGCGCCAGCAGCCGCCCGGACAGGGGGTGGAATGAGCAGTTCTTC. It yields the protein CASSRPDRGWNEQFF.

The chain links TRBV5-5 to TRBJ1-2; 8 bases fit TRBD1. The V gene end was trimmed by 3 bases and the J gene end by 5 bases; junction bases not matched to a gene: 3. From germline, CDR1 is SGHKS and CDR2 YYEKEE (reference sequence). This CDR3 comprises 13 residues. CDR3 sequence (DNA): TGTGCCAGCAGCTGGACAGGGCCATATGGCTACACCTTC. This translates into CASSWTGPYGYTF.

The rearrangement uses TRBV10-1 and TRBJ2-7; D not certain. From germline, CDR1 is WNHNN and CDR2 SYGVQD (reference sequence). Trimming stripped 2 bases from V and 2 bases from J, with 22 bases between. The CDR3 spans 18 residues. The CDR3 bases are TGCGCCAGCAGTGAGCCCAACACGAGGCGTCTAGACCCCTACGAGCAGTACTTC. Its translation: CASSEPNTRRLDPYEQYF.

The chain has TRBV2 and TRBJ1-2; D uncertain. V lost 7 bases, J lost 2 bases, and 14 bases lay in between. Germline V CDR1 and CDR2: SNHLY, FYNNEI. The CDR3 extends over 14 amino acids. The CDR3 sequence: CASILSTGNYGYTF. CDR3 in DNA: TGTGCCAGCATCCTCTCGACGGGGAACTATGGCTACACCTTC.

V and J are TRBV9 and TRBJ2-1; D is perhaps TRBD2 (6 bases). The length of the CDR3 is 17 residues. Germline lookup yields CDR1 SGDLS and CDR2 YYNGEE. Trimming left V 0 bases short and J 4 bases short, with 17 bases between. In nucleotides, the CDR3 is TGTGCCAGCAGCGTAGTTAGCGGCGGGACGGGATACAATGAGCAGTTCTTC. Residues: CASSVVSGGTGYNEQFF.